This is a list of T cell receptor beta chains from one sample in a study of cytomegalovirus exposure and HLA in healthy donors. TCRdb's copy holds only in-frame clones and misses some; the assay was immunoSEQ multiplex PCR. The sample holds around 120,000 clones, about 79% seen once. The sequenced material came from PBMCs. The receptors here all came from a man aged 50 to 60 in good health and CMV-seropositive. CDR3s include the opening cysteine and the closing phenylalanine or tryptophan. D genes are given only for firm matches. Expanded clones are given a class, and other clones once, few, many or no size at all.

d_call | j_call | cdr3_length | v_call | clone_size | cdr3_aa
- | TRBJ2-3 | 16 | TRBV4-2 | - | CASSHRGGERTDTQYF
TRBD2 | TRBJ2-7 | 14 | TRBV7-9 | - | CASILAGGYYEQYF
TRBD2 | TRBJ2-2 | 16 | TRBV5-1 | - | CASSSPAGGDTGELFF
TRBD1 | TRBJ1-5 | 16 | TRBV27 | - | CASSYSGTGYNQPQHF
- | TRBJ2-4 | 16 | TRBV2 | - | CASSGGPLGAKNSQYF
- | TRBJ2-1 | 14 | TRBV12-5 | - | CASGFEIVYNEQFF
- | TRBJ2-7 | 13 | TRBV19 | few | CASSPVGAYEQYF
TRBD1 | TRBJ2-7 | 14 | TRBV5-1 | once | CASSLGTGAYEQYF
- | TRBJ2-4 | 16 | TRBV7-9 | - | CASSLGAGLAKNIQYF
- | TRBJ2-7 | 12 | TRBV2 | - | CASRADFYEQYF
TRBD2 | TRBJ2-5 | 18 | TRBV4-1 | - | CASSQESMAAGVSGAQYF
- | TRBJ2-2 | 14 | TRBV5-1 | few | CASSKRANTGELFF
TRBD2 | TRBJ2-7 | 12 | TRBV5-1 | - | CASSSGRYEQYF
TRBD1 | TRBJ2-7 | 13 | TRBV29-1 | - | CSVSGTGGYEQYF
- | TRBJ2-2 | 16 | TRBV21-1 | - | CASSLQGGKGTGELFF
TRBD2 | TRBJ2-3 | 19 | TRBV11-3 | - | CASSLRPPSGGAGTDTQYF
- | TRBJ1-1 | 13 | TRBV18 | - | CASSQSDTRGDFF
TRBD1 | TRBJ2-5 | 15 | TRBV2 | - | CASSDKQGAQETQYF
- | TRBJ2-6 | 16 | TRBV4-1 | - | CASSQDQGSGANVLTF
- | TRBJ2-5 | 15 | TRBV6-1 | - | CASSEDQGLDETQYF
TRBD2 | TRBJ2-1 | 14 | TRBV7-2 | once | CASSLSGRSNEQFF
- | TRBJ2-2 | 16 | TRBV12-5 | - | CASGLVQPGEHRGAVF
- | TRBJ1-1 | 16 | TRBV4-2 | few | CASSPISGIMNTEAFF
TRBD2 | TRBJ2-3 | 15 | TRBV27 | - | CASSPGTSGRNTQYF
TRBD1 | TRBJ2-3 | 16 | TRBV18 | - | CASSQKPQGFGDTQYF
- | TRBJ1-4 | 15 | TRBV27 | few | CASSPQGRVGEKLFF